The sequence of this TCR beta chain was determined in a study of control samples from healthy donors and cancer patients. There are a few counts of this clone. This table comes from immunoSEQ multiplex PCR, and its TCRdb copy is limited to in-frame clones, with some not included. Here the sample spans some 170,000 clones, 96% being singletons. Trimming removed 4 bases from V and 0 bases from J; junction bases left unmatched: 5. Germline V gene sequence: CDR1 KGHSH, CDR2 LQKENI. The CDR3 runs 16 residues. The chain couples TRBV18 to TRBJ1-1; 10 bases agree with TRBD1. The TCR sequence derives from a woman aged 25 to 39 in good health. Sequences were obtained from blood. CDR3 bases: TGTGCCAGCTCACAGGGGACAGGGGCCCTGAACACTGAAGCTTTCTTT. It yields the protein CASSQGTGALNTEAFF.